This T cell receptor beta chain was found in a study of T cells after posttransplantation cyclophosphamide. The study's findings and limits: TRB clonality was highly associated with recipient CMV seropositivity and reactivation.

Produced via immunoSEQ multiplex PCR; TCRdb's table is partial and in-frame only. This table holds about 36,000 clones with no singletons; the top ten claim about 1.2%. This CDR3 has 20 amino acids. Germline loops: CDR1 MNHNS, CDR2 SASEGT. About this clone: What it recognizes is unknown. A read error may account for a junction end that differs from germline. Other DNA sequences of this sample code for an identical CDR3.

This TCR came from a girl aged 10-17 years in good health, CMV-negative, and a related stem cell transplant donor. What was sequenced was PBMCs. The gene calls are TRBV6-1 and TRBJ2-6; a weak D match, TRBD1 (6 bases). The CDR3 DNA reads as TGTGCCAGCAGTGTTGGGGGCGCGAAGCTTATTTCCTCTGGGGCCAACGTCTTGACTTTC. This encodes CASSVGGAKLISSGANVLTF.